The TCR beta chain under discussion was sequenced for a study of CD39 and CD103 CD8 tumor-infiltrating T cells. Sequencing was performed with immunoSEQ multiplex PCR; in TCRdb, only in-frame clones are kept and a portion is missing. The sample has roughly 18,000 clones, just over 90% seen once. The germline gives CDR1 SGHVS, CDR2 FQNEAQ. Trimming shortened V by 5 bases and J by 8 bases, and 22 bases separated the two germline ends. CDR3 length: 16 amino acids. The sequence was collected from a human donor with head and neck squamous cell carcinoma. Sequencing was done on a sample of CD8+ T cells sorted from blood. Regarding subset: total memory CD8 T cells (CD45RA-CCR7+/-) from blood or uninvolved lymph node. The chain has TRBV7-8 and TRBJ2-1, with D possibly TRBD2 on 6 matching bases. The CDR3 spells CASSPEGGGFQDEQFF. CDR3 coding DNA: TGTGCCAGCAGCCCGGAGGGCGGAGGGTTCCAGGATGAGCAGTTCTTC.